Presented here are 8 T cell receptor beta chains from one specimen sequenced in a study of blood T cell repertoires in COVID-19. TCRdb's table, derived via immunoSEQ multiplex PCR, lists solely in-frame clones and lacks some. Of about 480,000 clones listed, about 91% are singletons. The sequencing sample was made of peripheral blood. The receptors stem from a man aged 18 to 30 with COVID-19, enrolled during active disease.

The rearrangement links TRBV19 to TRBJ1-5; D not resolved. Germline loops: CDR1 LNHDA, CDR2 SQIVND (reference sequence). V lost 3 bases, J lost 1 base, and 13 bases lay in between. The CDR3 is made up of 16 amino acids. The CDR3 region has the DNA TGTGCCAGTAGTATTGTCCCGGGTAGCAGCAATCAGCCCCAGCATTTT. Translation: CASSIVPGSSNQPQHF. The full variable domain, in which reference TRBV19 and TRBJ1-5 provide the parts outside the CDR3, is DGGITQSPKYLFRKEGQNVTLSCEQNLNHDAMYWYRQDPGQGLRLIYYSQIVNDFQKGDIAEGYSVSREKKESFPLTVTSAQKNPTAFYLCASSIVPGSSNQPQHFGDGTRLSIL.

This chain uses TRBV12-3 or TRBV12-4 with TRBJ2-2; D unclear. The CDR3 is 12 amino acids. The ends were cut back, 3 bases at V and 7 bases at J, with 6 bases in the middle. The CDR3 DNA follows: TGTGCCAGCAGTTTCATTTTCGGGGAGCTGTTTTTT. It codes for CASSFIFGELFF.

The chain is built from TRBV5-1 and TRBJ1-2; 7 bases map to TRBD1. V lost 2 bases, J lost 0 bases, and 4 bases stayed unmatched. In germline, CDR1 is SGHRS, CDR2 YFSETQ. The CDR3 runs 15 residues. The CDR3 loop reads CASSFTGATNYGYTF. The DNA for the CDR3 is TGCGCCAGCAGCTTCACAGGGGCAACTAACTATGGCTACACCTTC.

The chain is built from TRBV11-3 and TRBJ2-2; weak D call: TRBD2 (5 bases). The germline V gene has CDR1 SGHNT and CDR2 YENEEA. The CDR3 contains 13 residues. The ends were cut back, 4 bases at V and 8 bases at J, with 11 bases in the middle. The CDR3 DNA sequence: TGTGCCAGCAGCTCGGGATTCGGGGGGGAGCTGTTTTTT. Protein product: CASSSGFGGELFF.

This clone was found once. This chain links TRBV28 with TRBJ2-3; 9 bases match TRBD2. The CDR3 sequence is 17 residues long. Trimming at V came to 1 base and at J to 2 bases, leaving 7 bases not matched to a gene. Germline V gene lookup returns CDR1 MDHEN and CDR2 SYDVKM. CDR3 amino acids: CASSLYPGGGATDTQYF. DNA of the CDR3: TGTGCCAGCAGTTTATATCCCGGCGGGGGGGCCACAGATACGCAGTATTTT.

The chain combines TRBV14 with TRBJ2-5; TRBD2 agrees at 7 bases. V lost 6 bases and J lost 4; bases outside the gene matches: 5. CDR3 length: 13 residues. Germline CDR1 reads SGHDN; CDR2 reads FVKESK. The CDR3 region is CASSPGLRETQYF. The DNA of the CDR3 is TGTGCCAGCAGTCCGGGACTAAGAGAGACCCAGTACTTC.

Only a few counts were recorded for this clone. The V call is TRBV3-1 (or the pseudogene TRBV3-2), the J call TRBJ1-5, with D perhaps TRBD1 (5 bases). V was shortened by 0 bases and J by 6 bases, with 9 bases between the two germline ends. The CDR3 is 14 residues long. Germline values: CDR1 LGHDT, CDR2 YNNKEL (reference sequence). CDR3 sequence reads: CASSQDPQGQPQHF. Written as DNA, the CDR3 is TGTGCCAGCAGCCAAGACCCCCAGGGTCAGCCCCAGCATTTT.

The V and J genes are TRBV28 and TRBJ1-4, with D perhaps matching TRBD1 (5 bases). This CDR3 region has 14 residues. V lost 6 bases and J lost 1, with 9 bases in between. From germline, CDR1 is MDHEN and CDR2 SYDVKM. The CDR3 loop is CASREGVTNEKLFF. CDR3 bases: TGTGCCAGCAGAGAAGGGGTAACTAATGAAAAACTGTTTTTT.